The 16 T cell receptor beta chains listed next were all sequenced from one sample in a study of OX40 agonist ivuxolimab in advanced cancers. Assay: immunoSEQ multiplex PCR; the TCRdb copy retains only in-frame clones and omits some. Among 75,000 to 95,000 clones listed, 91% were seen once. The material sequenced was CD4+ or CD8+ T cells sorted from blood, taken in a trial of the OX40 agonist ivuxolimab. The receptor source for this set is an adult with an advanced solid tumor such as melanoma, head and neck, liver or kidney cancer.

CDR3 protein: CASRRRGGGELFF. In DNA, the CDR3 is TGCGCCAGCAGACGGAGAGGTGGCGGGGAGCTGTTTTTT. The chain couples TRBV4-1 to TRBJ2-2; D gene uncertain. The CDR3 runs to 13 residues. Trimming took off 6 bases at V and 7 bases at J, with 12 bases between the two ends. CDR1 is MGHRA, CDR2 YSYEKL, per germline.

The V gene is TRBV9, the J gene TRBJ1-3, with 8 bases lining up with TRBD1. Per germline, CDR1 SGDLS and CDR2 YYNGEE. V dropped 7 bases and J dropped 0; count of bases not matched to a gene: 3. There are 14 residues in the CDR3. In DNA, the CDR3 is TGTGCCAGCGGACAGGGCGACTCTGGAAACACCATATATTTT. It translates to CASGQGDSGNTIYF.

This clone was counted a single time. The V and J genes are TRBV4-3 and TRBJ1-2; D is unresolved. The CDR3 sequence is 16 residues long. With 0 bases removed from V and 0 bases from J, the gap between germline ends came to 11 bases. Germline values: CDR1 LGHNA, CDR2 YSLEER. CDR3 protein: CASSQDTAETNYGYTF. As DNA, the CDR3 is TGCGCCAGCAGCCAAGATACGGCAGAGACTAACTATGGCTACACCTTC.

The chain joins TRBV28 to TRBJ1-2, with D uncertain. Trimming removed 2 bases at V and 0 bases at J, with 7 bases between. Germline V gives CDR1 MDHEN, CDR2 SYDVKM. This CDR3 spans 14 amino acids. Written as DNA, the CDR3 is TGTGCCAGCAGTTTACAAGTACCTAACTATGGCTACACCTTC. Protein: CASSLQVPNYGYTF.

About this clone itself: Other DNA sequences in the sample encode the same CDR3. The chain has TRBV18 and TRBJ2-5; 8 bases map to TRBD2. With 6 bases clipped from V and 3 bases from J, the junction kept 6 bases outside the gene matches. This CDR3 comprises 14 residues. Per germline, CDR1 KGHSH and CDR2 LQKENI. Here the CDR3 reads CASSPTSGEETQYF. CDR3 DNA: TGTGCCAGCTCTCCCACTAGCGGCGAAGAGACCCAGTACTTC.

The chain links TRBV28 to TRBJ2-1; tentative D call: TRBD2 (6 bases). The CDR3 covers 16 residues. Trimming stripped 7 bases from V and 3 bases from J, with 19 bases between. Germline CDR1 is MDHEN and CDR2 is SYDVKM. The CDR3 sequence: CASIASGGPLYNEQFF. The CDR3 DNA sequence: TGTGCCAGCATCGCCAGCGGAGGGCCTCTCTACAATGAGCAGTTCTTC. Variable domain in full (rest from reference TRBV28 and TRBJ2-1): DVKVTQSSRYLVKRTGEKVFLECVQDMDHENMFWYRQDPGLGLRLIYFSYDVKMKEKGDIPEGYSVSREKKERFSLILESASTNQTSMYLCASIASGGPLYNEQFFGPGTRLTVL.

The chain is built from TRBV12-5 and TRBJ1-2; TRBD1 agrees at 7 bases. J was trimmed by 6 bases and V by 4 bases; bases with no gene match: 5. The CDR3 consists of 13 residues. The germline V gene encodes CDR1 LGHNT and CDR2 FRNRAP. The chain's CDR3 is CASGSTGVDGYTF. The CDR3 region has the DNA TGTGCTAGTGGTTCCACAGGGGTGGATGGCTACACCTTC.

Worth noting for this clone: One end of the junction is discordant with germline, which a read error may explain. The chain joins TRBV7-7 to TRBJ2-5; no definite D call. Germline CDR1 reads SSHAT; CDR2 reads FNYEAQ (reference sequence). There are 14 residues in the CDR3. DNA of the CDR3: TGTGCTAGCAGCTTAGTGGGAACACAAGAGACCCAGTACTTC. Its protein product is CASSLVGTQETQYF.

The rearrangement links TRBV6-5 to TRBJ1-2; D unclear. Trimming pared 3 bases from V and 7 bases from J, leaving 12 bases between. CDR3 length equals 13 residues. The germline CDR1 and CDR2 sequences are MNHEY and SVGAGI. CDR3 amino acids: CASSYVGSSGYTF. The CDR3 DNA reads TGTGCCAGCAGTTATGTAGGGTCCTCTGGCTACACCTTC.

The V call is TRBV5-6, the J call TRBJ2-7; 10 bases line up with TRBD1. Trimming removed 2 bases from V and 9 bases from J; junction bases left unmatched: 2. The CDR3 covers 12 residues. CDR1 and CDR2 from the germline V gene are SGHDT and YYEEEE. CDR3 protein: CASSFDRGRQYF. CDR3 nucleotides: TGTGCCAGCAGCTTTGACAGGGGGCGGCAGTACTTC.

CDR3 sequence reads: CASSSTAGAPRHEQYF. The CDR3 DNA follows: TGTGCCAGCAGCTCCACCGCGGGGGCGCCGAGGCACGAGCAGTACTTC. V usage is TRBV7-9 and J usage is TRBJ2-7; a possible D gene is TRBD2 (7 bases). This CDR3 has 16 amino acids. Germline CDR1 reads SEHNR; CDR2 reads FQNEAQ (reference sequence). Trimming took off 4 bases at V and 5 bases at J, with 21 bases between the two ends. Together with reference TRBV7-9 and TRBJ2-7, the CDR3 gives the full variable domain: DTGVSQNPRHKITKRGQNVTFRCDPISEHNRLYWYRQTLGQGPEFLTYFQNEAQLEKSRLLSDRFSAERPKGSFSTLEIQRTEQGDSAMYLCASSSTAGAPRHEQYFGPGTRLTVT.

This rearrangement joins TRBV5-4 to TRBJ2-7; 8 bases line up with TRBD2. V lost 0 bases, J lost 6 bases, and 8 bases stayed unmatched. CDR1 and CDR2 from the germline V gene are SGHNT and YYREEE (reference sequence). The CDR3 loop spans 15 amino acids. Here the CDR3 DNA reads TGTGCCAGCAGCTTGGGGGCTAGCGGGTATAGCGAGCAGTACTTC. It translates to CASSLGASGYSEQYF.

The DNA for the CDR3 is TGTGCCAGTAGCCTGGGACTAGCGGCGCAAGAGACCCAGTACTTC. Protein product: CASSLGLAAQETQYF. The genes are TRBV19 and TRBJ2-5; 11 bases align to TRBD2. This CDR3 is 15 amino acids long. Trimming took 6 bases from V and 2 from J; bases not matched to a gene: 5. Germline-derived CDR1 and CDR2 are LNHDA and SQIVND (reference sequence).

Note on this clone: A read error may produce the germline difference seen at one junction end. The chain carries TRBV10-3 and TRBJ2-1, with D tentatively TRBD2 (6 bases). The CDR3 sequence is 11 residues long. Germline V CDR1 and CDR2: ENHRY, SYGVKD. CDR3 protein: CATGSRGEQFF. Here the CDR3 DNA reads TGCGCCACCGGGAGCCGAGGAGAGCAGTTCTTC.

The CDR3 sequence: CASSESGWNQPQHF. The CDR3 bases are TGTGCCAGCAGTGAATCCGGGTGGAATCAGCCCCAGCATTTT. V is TRBV25-1 and J is TRBJ1-5; D is unresolved. The CDR3 length is 14 residues. The V and J ends lost 1 base and 4 bases respectively, with 8 bases between them. Germline lookup yields CDR1 MGHDK and CDR2 SYGVNS.

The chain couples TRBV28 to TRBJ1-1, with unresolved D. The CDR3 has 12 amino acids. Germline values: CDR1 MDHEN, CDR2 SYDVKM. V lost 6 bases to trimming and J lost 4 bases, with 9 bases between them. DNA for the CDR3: TGTGCCAGCAGCTCCTTGAGCACTGAAGCTTTCTTT. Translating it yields CASSSLSTEAFF. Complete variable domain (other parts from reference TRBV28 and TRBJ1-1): DVKVTQSSRYLVKRTGEKVFLECVQDMDHENMFWYRQDPGLGLRLIYFSYDVKMKEKGDIPEGYSVSREKKERFSLILESASTNQTSMYLCASSSLSTEAFFGQGTRLTVV.